The T cell receptor beta chain described here comes from a study of blood T cell repertoires in COVID-19. Sequencing was performed with immunoSEQ multiplex PCR; in TCRdb, only in-frame clones are kept and a portion is missing. The sample records 83,000 or so clones, 77% being singletons. Trimming cost V 2 bases and J 6 bases, with 11 bases left between them. CDR3 size: 14 residues. Germline lookup yields CDR1 MDHEN and CDR2 SYDVKM. The sequencing sample was made of peripheral blood. The chain combines TRBV28 with TRBJ1-5; D may be TRBD1 (5 bases). This clonotype was sampled from a woman at least 80 years old with acute or convalescent COVID-19. CDR3 sequence reads: CASSLGGASQPQHF. CDR3 coding DNA: TGTGCCAGCAGTTTAGGCGGGGCTAGTCAGCCCCAGCATTTT.